This is a list of T cell receptor beta chains from one sample in a study of metastatic and nonmetastatic thyroid tumors. With MiXCR, TCRdb reprocessed the PCR reads. The sample records some 54,000 clones, around a sixth being singletons. Input material: blood. All receptors derive from a female donor with papillary thyroid cancer or a benign thyroid nodule (not recorded which). Some clones in this sample may be carry-over from other donors' samples. Each CDR3 is given with its conserved first and last residue. A D gene is named only where the DNA matches it firmly. Not every row has a clone size; where given, it reads once, few, many or a size class.

size | D | J | V | CDR3 | DNA
- | TRBD1 | TRBJ2-7 | TRBV11-2 | CASSLGGGASSEQYF | TGTGCCAGCAGCTTAGGAGGGGGCGCAAGTTCCGAGCAGTACTTC
many | - | TRBJ1-2 | TRBV24-1 | CASLDSALSGYTF | TGTGCCTCCCTCGACAGCGCCCTAAGCGGCTACACCTTC
many | TRBD1 | TRBJ2-5 | TRBV27 | CASSLRDSQTQYF | TGTGCCAGCAGTTTACGGGACAGCCAGACCCAGTACTTC
many | - | TRBJ1-3 | TRBV20-1 | CSVPYSGNTIYF | TGCAGTGTTCCGTACTCTGGAAACACCATATATTTT
many | - | TRBJ2-7 | TRBV28 | CASSEGTSSSAYEQYF | TGTGCCAGCAGCGAAGGGACCTCCTCATCAGCCTACGAGCAGTACTTC
many | - | TRBJ2-2 | TRBV6-1 | CASSFVRSRNTGELFF | TGTGCCAGCAGCTTCGTGAGATCTCGAAACACCGGGGAGCTGTTTTTT
many | - | TRBJ1-6 | TRBV27 | CASSLYTVNNSPLHF | TGTGCCAGCAGTTTATACACAGTCAATAATTCACCCCTCCACTTT
once | TRBD2 | TRBJ2-7 | TRBV7-8 | CANSFELAGVLIRDEQYF | TGTGCCAACAGCTTTGAGTTAGCGGGGGTGCTAATCAGGGACGAGCAGTACTTC
- | - | TRBJ1-1 | TRBV19 | CASSFDRNTEAFF | TGTGCCAGTAGTTTCGACAGGAACACTGAAGCTTTCTTT
- | TRBD2 | TRBJ2-5 | TRBV11-2 | CASSLDRLAGYCQETQYF | TGTGCCAGCAGCTTAGACAGACTAGCCGGATATTGTCAAGAGACCCAGTACTTC
- | - | TRBJ2-2 | TRBV6-1 | CASRVGIGGGTVELFF | TGTGCCAGCAGGGTCGGGATCGGAGGGGGGACCGTGGAGCTGTTTTTT
many | TRBD1 | TRBJ2-1 | TRBV2 | CASRGLWGSNEQFF | TGTGCCAGTAGGGGGCTTTGGGGCTCCAATGAGCAGTTCTTC
few | - | TRBJ2-5 | TRBV6-1 | CASSEDAVDVETQYF | TGTGCCAGCAGTGAAGATGCGGTAGACGTGGAGACCCAGTACTTC
many | TRBD2 | TRBJ2-3 | TRBV28 | CASSFDSSGRTDTQYF | TGTGCCAGCAGTTTCGACTCTAGCGGGAGGACAGATACGCAGTATTTT
many | TRBD1 | TRBJ2-7 | TRBV28 | CASNSHSTGREQYF | TGTGCCAGCAACTCTCACTCGACAGGGCGAGAGCAGTACTTC
many | - | TRBJ1-1 | TRBV5-1 | CASRANGRRTEAFF | TGCGCCAGCAGAGCGAACGGGCGACGGACTGAAGCTTTCTTT
medium-sized | TRBD2 | TRBJ2-7 | TRBV28 | CAISGRRDEQYF | TGTGCCATTAGCGGGAGGCGCGACGAGCAGTACTTC
many | - | TRBJ2-1 | TRBV19 | CASTPPSGDEQFF | TGTGCCAGTACCCCCCCGTCGGGCGATGAGCAGTTCTTC
once | - | TRBJ2-1 | TRBV2 | CASSEYTSTVVNEQFF | TGTGCCAGCAGTGAGTATACATCTACTGTGGTCAATGAGCAGTTCTTC
many | TRBD1 | TRBJ2-7 | TRBV19 | CASSVDRGSYEQYF | TGTGCCAGTAGTGTCGACAGGGGGTCCTACGAGCAGTACTTC
- | TRBD1 | TRBJ1-5 | TRBV28 | CASIPVGQVGQPQHF | TGTGCCAGCATCCCCGTGGGACAGGTGGGTCAGCCCCAGCATTTT
many | TRBD2 | TRBJ2-3 | TRBV6-1 | CASRVSGSSESAQYF | TGTGCCAGCAGGGTTAGCGGGAGTTCGGAATCCGCGCAGTATTTT
many | - | TRBJ1-1 | TRBV20-1 | CSARLGSHTEAFF | TGCAGTGCTAGACTGGGAAGTCACACTGAAGCTTTCTTT
many | - | TRBJ1-1 | TRBV30 | CAWSRDVTEAFF | TGTGCCTGGAGTCGTGATGTCACTGAAGCTTTCTTT
many | - | TRBJ2-1 | TRBV10-3 | CAISGSVIGDSCEQFF | TGTGCCATCAGTGGTTCTGTTATCGGGGACTCTTGTGAGCAGTTCTTC
- | TRBD2 | TRBJ2-3 | TRBV11-2 | CASSLLAGAGRGDTQYF | TGTGCCAGCAGCTTACTAGCGGGAGCGGGGAGGGGAGATACGCAGTATTTT
many | - | TRBJ2-1 | TRBV2 | CASREATGSFNEQFF | TGTGCCAGCAGGGAAGCGACAGGTTCTTTCAATGAGCAGTTCTTC
- | - | TRBJ2-7 | TRBV15 | CATSRSGVGEQYF | TGTGCCACCAGCAGAAGTGGGGTGGGCGAGCAGTACTTC